Reported below is one T cell receptor (beta chain). The antigen is unknown. Sequence at one end of the junction differs from germline and may be a read error. The data were obtained in a study of CD8+ T cells in alopecia areata. About the research overall: Treated patients were dosed with oral tofacitinib, taking 5 to 10 mg twice daily. Patients took tofacitinib for 6 to 18 months, followed by 6 drug-free months. Study observations and caveats: Among the top 100, expanded CD8+ clones were significantly decreased by tofacitinib, as was scalp clonality.

Extracted RNA was reverse transcribed, and the resulting cDNA served as sequencing template. TCRdb's table, derived via immunoSEQ multiplex PCR, lists solely in-frame clones and lacks some. Of about 200,000 clones listed, around two fifths are singletons. The treatment was: oral pan-JAK inhibitor, 5-10 mg twice daily. Punch biopsies of lesional scalp, plus peripheral blood, were taken from alopecia areata patients. The material was CD4+ T cells sorted from blood, obtained at approximately week 34, from a patient treated with tofacitinib. The receptor's source is a human donor with alopecia areata.

The CDR3: CASSPRDRGRGPAF. The CDR3 DNA reads as TGTGCCAGCAGCCCCCGGGACAGGGGACGAGGACCCGCCTTC. The chain employs TRBV9 and TRBJ1-2; 10 positions match TRBD1. CDR1 and CDR2 (germline): SGDLS, YYNGEE. CDR3 length: 14 residues.